This entry describes one T cell receptor (beta chain). Antigen unknown. This sample is drawn from a study of cytomegalovirus exposure and HLA in healthy donors. Study outcomes and limitations: TCR beta chain V- and J-gene trimming was linked, in a later analysis, to a missense variant in DCLRE1C. The authors enumerated around 150 TCR beta chains as linked to cytomegalovirus.

Primers: 60 Vbeta forward and 13 Jbeta reverse. The repertoire was sequenced with immunoSEQ multiplex PCR; TCRdb's copy has only in-frame clones and lacks some. The sample records 100,000 to 150,000 clones, nearly 85% being singletons. Germline-derived CDR1 and CDR2 are SGHDT and YYEEEE. V lost 3 bases and J 9 bases, leaving 13 bases between the germline ends. This CDR3 has 13 residues. Sequenced sample: PBMCs. The chain carries TRBV5-6 and TRBJ1-3; D ambiguous. The receptor's source is a boy between 10 and 17 years old in good health and CMV-seronegative. The CDR3 loop is CASSYPAPGTIYF. Here the CDR3 DNA reads TGTGCCAGCAGCTACCCGGCTCCGGGCACCATATATTTT.